This T cell receptor beta chain appears in the sequencing data of a study of T cells in women clearing cervical HPV infection. Overall study findings and caveats: CIN3+ cases had significantly higher TCR richness than controls; evenness did not differ. Cases carried less TRBV6-7 than controls: approximately 0.1% versus 0.16%.

Details on this clone: Its specificity is not known. The CDR3 end falls 3 residues outside the read, so it is completed with the germline J gene.

Genomic DNA, averaging around 1,200 ng per sample, yielded TCR beta CDR3 via immunoSEQ. TCRdb keeps only in-frame clones here, not all; method: immunoSEQ multiplex PCR. The repertoire shows approximately 30,000 clones; the top ten hold roughly 1.6%. HPV was found by MY09/MY11 PCR and dot-blot genotyping. Losses at the gene ends were 3 bases for V and 4 bases for J; bases not matched to a gene: 3. The CDR3 spans 16 residues. Germline V gives CDR1 SGHRS, CDR2 YFSETQ. The chain links TRBV5-1 to TRBJ2-5; 16 bases agree with TRBD2. Material: blood buffy coat. This clonotype was obtained from a woman aged 18 to 75 with a cervical HPV16 infection that either progressed to CIN3+ or cleared (not recorded which). This CDR3 is CASSSGLAGGRETQYF. The CDR3 DNA, read in part, is TGCGCCAGCAGCTCGGGACTAGCGGGGGGGCGAGAGACC. Full variable domain (remainder filled in from reference TRBV5-1 and TRBJ2-5): KAGVTQTPRYLIKTRGQQVTLSCSPISGHRSVSWYQQTPGQGLQFLFEYFSETQRNKGNFPGRFSGRQFSNSRSEMNVSTLELGDSALYLCASSSGLAGGRETQYFGPGTRLLVL.